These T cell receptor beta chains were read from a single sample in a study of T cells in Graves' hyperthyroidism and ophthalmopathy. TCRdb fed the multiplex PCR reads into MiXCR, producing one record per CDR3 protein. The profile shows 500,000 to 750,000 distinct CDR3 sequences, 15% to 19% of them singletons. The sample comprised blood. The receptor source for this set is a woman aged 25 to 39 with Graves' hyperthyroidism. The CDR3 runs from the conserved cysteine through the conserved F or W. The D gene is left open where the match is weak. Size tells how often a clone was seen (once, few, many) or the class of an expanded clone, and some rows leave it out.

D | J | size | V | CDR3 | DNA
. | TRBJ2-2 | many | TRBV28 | CASSLGHNTGELFF | TGTGCCAGCAGTTTAGGTCATAACACCGGGGAGCTGTTTTTT
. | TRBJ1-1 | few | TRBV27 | CATRGTDEAFF | TGTGCCACCAGAGGGACCGATGAAGCTTTCTTT
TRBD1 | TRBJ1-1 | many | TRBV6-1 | CASRVGQIEAFF | TGTGCCAGCAGGGTGGGACAGATTGAAGCTTTCTTT
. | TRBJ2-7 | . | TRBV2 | CASSGSFSGTYYEQYF | TGTGCCAGCAGTGGATCCTTTAGCGGTACTTATTACGAGCAGTACTTC
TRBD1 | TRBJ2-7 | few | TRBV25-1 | CASSEVGTGIYEQYF | TGTGCCAGCAGTGAAGTCGGGACAGGAATCTACGAGCAGTACTTC
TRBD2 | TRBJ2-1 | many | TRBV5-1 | CASSSLAGGKSSYNEQFF | TGCGCCAGCAGCTCGCTAGCGGGAGGGAAGAGCTCCTACAATGAGCAGTTCTTC
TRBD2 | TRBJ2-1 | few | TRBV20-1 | CSVEAGIGTSGTIPYNEQFF | TGCAGTGTAGAGGCTGGGATTGGGACTAGCGGGACTATACCCTACAATGAGCAGTTCTTC
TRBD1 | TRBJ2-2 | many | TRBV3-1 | CASSLRTGGAPGELFF | TGTGCCAGCAGCCTACGGACAGGGGGCGCACCCGGGGAGCTGTTTTTT
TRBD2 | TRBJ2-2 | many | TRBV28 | CASSLNGRGAGELFF | TGTGCCAGCAGTTTAAACGGGAGGGGGGCCGGGGAGCTGTTTTTT
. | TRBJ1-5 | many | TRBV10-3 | CAISRGEAGVSNQPQHF | TGTGCCATCAGCAGGGGTGAGGCGGGGGTCAGCAATCAGCCCCAGCATTTT
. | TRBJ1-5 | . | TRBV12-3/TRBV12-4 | CASSAQSGFYNQPQHF | TGTGCCAGCAGCGCCCAATCCGGGTTCTACAATCAGCCCCAGCATTTT
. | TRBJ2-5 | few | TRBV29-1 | CSVGTTGFQETQYF | TGCAGCGTTGGGACTACTGGGTTTCAAGAGACCCAGTACTTC
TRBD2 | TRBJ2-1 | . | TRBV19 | CASSRGLAGMNEQFF | TGTGCCAGTAGCAGAGGACTAGCGGGGATGAATGAGCAGTTCTTC
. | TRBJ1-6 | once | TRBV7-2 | CASSQQYSDSPLHF | TGTGCCAGCAGCCAACAGTACAGCGATTCACCCCTCCACTTT
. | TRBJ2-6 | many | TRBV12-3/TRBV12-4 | CASSLTGSGANVLTF | TGTGCCAGCAGTTTAACGGGATCTGGGGCCAACGTCCTGACTTTC
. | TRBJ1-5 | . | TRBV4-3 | CASSRTSDGNQPQHF | TGCGCCAGCAGCCGAACAAGTGACGGGAATCAGCCCCAGCATTTT